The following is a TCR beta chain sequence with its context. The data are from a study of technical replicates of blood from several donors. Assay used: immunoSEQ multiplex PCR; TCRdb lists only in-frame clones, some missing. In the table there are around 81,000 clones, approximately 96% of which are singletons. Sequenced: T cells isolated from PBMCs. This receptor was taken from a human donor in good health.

The CDR3 DNA sequence: TGTGCCAGCAGTTACCGCGGGGGTCAGCCCCAGCATTTT. Protein sequence: CASSYRGGQPQHF. V is TRBV6-5 and J is TRBJ1-5, with D possibly being TRBD1 (5 bases). The CDR3 runs 13 residues. Trimming removed 2 bases from V and 6 bases from J, with 8 bases in between. CDR1 MNHEY and CDR2 SVGAGI come from the germline V gene.